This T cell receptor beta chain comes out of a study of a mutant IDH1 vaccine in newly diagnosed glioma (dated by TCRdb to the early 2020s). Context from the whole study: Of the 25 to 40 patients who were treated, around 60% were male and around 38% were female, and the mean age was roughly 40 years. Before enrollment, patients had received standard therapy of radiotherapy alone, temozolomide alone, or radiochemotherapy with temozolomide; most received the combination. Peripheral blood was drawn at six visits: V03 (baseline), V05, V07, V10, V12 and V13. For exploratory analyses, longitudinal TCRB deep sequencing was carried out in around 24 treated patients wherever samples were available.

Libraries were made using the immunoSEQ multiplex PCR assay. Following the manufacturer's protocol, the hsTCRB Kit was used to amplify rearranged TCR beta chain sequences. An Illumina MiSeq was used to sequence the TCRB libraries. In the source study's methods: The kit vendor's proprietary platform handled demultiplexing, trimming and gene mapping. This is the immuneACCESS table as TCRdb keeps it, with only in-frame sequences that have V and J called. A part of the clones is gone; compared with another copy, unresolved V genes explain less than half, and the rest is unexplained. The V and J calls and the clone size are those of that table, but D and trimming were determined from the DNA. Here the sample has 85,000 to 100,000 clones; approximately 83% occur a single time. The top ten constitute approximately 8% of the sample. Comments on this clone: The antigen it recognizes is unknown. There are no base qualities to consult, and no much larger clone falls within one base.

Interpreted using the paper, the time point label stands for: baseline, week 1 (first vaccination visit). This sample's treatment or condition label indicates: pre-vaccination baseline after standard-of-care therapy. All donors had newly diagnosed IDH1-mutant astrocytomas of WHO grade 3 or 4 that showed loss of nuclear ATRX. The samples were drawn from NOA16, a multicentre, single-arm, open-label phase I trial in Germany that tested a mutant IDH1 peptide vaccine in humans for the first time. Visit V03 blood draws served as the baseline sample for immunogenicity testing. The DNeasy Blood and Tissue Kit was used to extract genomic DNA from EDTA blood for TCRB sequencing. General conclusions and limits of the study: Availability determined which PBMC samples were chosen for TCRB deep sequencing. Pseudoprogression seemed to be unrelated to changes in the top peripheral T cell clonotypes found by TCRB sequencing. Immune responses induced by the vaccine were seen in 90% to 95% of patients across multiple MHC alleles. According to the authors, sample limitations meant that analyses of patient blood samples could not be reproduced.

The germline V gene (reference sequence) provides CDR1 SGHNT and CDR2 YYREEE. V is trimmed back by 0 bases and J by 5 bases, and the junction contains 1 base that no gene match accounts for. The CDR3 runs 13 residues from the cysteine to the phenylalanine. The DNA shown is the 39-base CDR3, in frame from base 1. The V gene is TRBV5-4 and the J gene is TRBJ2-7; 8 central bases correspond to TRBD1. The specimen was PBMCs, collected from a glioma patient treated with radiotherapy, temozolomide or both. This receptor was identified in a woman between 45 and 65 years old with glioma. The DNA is TGTGCCAGCAGCTTGGCAGGGGGCGACGAGCAGTACTTC. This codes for CASSLAGGDEQYF.